This TCR beta chain originates from a study of identical twins. Whole-study results and caveats: Conclusions came from cross-sectional statistical analysis, not from following the same donors. Analyses based on zero insertions could be partly confounded by invariant MAIT and iNKT cells.

The authors used template switching to add a universal primer site and gave cDNA unique molecular identifiers. TCRdb reprocessed the 5' RACE reads with MiXCR, giving one entry per CDR3 protein. The sample lists 550,000 to 700,000 distinct CDR3 sequences; 9% to 10% were seen once. This clonotype was recorded at least ten times. Its cognate antigen is unknown. This CDR3 comprises 14 residues. V lost 0 bases to trimming and J lost 8 bases, with 10 bases between them. Germline CDR1 SGHVS, CDR2 FQNEAQ. The same data also went into a second study, on yellow fever vaccine responses in identical twins. Per that study: The T cell response to vaccination in identical twins was reportedly partly convergent and partly personalized.

Sequenced sample: PBMCs. This TCR was sampled from a woman aged 18-35 years in good health. The chain uses TRBV7-8 and TRBJ2-2, with a weak D call TRBD1 (5 bases). CDR3 sequence (DNA): TGTGCCAGCAGCTTAGCGGGGCAGCCTGGGGAGCTGTTTTTT. This translates into CASSLAGQPGELFF.